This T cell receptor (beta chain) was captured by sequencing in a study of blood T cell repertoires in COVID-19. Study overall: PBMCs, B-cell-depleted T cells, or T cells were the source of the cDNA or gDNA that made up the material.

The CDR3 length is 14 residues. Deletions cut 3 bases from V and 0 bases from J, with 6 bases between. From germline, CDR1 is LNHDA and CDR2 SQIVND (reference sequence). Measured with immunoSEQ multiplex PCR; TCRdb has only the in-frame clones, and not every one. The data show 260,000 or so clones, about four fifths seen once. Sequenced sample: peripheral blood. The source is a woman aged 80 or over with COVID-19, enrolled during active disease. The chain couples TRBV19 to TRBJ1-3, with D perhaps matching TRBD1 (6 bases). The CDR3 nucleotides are TGTGCCAGTAGTATGGACAGCTCTGGAAACACCATATATTTT. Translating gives CASSMDSSGNTIYF.